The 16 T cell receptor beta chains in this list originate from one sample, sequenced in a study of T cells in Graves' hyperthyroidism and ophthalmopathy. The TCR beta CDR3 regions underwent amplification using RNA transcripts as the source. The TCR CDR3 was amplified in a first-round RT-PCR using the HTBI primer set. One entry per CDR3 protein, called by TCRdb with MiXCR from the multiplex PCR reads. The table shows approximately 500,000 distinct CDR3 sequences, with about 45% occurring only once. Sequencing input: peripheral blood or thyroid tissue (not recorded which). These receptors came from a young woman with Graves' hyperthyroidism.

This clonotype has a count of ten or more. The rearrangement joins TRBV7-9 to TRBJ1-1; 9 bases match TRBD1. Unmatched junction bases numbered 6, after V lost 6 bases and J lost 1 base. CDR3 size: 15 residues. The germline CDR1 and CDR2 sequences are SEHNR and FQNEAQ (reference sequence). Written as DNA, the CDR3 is TGTGCCAGCAGACTACAGGGGGCCCCGAACACTGAAGCTTTCTTT. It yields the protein CASRLQGAPNTEAFF.

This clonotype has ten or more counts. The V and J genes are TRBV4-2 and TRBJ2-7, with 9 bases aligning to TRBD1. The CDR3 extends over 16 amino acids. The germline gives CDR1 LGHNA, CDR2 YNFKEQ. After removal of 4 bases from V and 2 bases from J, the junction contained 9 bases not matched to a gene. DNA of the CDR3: TGTGCCAGCAGCCCCGAGACCGGGACAGGGACCTACGAGCAGTACTTC. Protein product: CASSPETGTGTYEQYF.

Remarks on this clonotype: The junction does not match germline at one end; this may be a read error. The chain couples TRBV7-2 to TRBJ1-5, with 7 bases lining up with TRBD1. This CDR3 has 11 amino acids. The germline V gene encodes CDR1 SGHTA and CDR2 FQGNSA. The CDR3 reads CGSRRDRPQHF. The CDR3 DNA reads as TGTGGCAGCAGACGGGACAGGCCCCAGCATTTT.

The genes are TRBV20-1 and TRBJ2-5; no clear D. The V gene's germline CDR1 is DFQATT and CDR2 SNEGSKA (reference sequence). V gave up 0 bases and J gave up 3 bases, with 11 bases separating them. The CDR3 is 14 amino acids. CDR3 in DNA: TGCAGTGCTAGAGATCCTACCCTAGAAGAGACCCAGTACTTC. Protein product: CSARDPTLEETQYF.

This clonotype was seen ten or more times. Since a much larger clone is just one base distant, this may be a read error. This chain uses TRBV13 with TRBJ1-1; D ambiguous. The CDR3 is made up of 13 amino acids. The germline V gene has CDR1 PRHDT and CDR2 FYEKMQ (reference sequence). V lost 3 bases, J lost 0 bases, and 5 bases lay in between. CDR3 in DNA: TGTGCCAGCAGCTTCAGTGTGAACACTGAAGCTTTCTTT. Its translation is CASSFSVNTEAFF.

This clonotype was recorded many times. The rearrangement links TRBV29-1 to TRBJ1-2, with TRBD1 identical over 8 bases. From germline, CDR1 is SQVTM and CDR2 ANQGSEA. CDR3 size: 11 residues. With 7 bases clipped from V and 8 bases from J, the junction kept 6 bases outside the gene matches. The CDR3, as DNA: TGCAGCGCAGGACAGGGACGGGGCTACACCTTC. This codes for CSAGQGRGYTF. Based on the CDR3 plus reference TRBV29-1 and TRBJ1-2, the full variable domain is SAVISQKPSRDICQRGTSLTIQCQVDSQVTMMFWYRQQPGQSLTLIATANQGSEATYESGFVIDKFPISRPNLTFSTLTVSNMSPEDSSIYLCSAGQGRGYTFGSGTRLTVV.

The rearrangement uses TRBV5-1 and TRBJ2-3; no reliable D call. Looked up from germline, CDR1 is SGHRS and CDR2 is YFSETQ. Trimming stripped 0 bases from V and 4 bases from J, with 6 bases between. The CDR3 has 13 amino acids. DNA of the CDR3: TGCGCCAGCAGCTTGGACTGGGCAGATACGCAGTATTTT. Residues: CASSLDWADTQYF.

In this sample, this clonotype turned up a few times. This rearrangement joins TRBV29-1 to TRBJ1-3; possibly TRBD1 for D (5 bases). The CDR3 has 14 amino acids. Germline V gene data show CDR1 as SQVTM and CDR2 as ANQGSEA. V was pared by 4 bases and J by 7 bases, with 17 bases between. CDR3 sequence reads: CSVGPGLAGNTIYF. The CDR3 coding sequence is TGCAGCGTTGGTCCGGGGCTAGCGGGCAACACCATATATTTT.

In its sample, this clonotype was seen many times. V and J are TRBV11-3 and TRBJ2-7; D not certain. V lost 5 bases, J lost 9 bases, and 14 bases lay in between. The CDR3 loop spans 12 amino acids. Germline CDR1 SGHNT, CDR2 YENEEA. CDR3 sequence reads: CASSGNGGVQYF. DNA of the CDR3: TGTGCCAGCAGCGGGAATGGCGGAGTGCAGTACTTC.

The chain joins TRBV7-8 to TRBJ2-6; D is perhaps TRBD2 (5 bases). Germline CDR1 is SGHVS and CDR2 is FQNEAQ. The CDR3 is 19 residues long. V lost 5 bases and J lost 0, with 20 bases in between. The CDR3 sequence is CASSPTPPGLNSGANVLTF. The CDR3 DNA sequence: TGTGCCAGCAGCCCGACCCCCCCGGGATTAAACTCTGGGGCCAACGTCCTGACTTTC.

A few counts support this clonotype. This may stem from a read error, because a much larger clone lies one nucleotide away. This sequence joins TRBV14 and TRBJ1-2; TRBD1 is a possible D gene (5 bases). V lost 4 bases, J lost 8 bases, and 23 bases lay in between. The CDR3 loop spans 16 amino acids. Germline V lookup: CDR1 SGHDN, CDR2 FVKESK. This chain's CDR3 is CASSPADHDGGRGYTF. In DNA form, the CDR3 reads TGTGCCAGCAGCCCCGCCGACCATGACGGGGGAAGAGGCTACACCTTC. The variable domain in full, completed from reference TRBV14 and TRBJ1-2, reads EAGVTQFPSHSVIEKGQTVTLRCDPISGHDNLYWYRRVMGKEIKFLLHFVKESKQDESGMPNNRFLAERTGGTYSTLKVQPAELEDSGVYFCASSPADHDGGRGYTFGSGTRLTVV.

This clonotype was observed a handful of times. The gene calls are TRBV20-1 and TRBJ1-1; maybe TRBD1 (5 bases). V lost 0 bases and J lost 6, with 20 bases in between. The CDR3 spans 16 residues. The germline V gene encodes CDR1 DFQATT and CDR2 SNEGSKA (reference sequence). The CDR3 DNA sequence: TGCAGTGCTAGAGATCCAACGAGGGGAAATTTGGCTGAAGCTTTCTTT. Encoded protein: CSARDPTRGNLAEAFF.

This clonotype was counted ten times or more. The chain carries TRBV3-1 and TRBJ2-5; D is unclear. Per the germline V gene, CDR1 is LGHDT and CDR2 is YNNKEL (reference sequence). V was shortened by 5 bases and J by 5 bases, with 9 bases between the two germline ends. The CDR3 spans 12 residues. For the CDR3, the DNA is TGTGCCAGCAGCTACGAACAGGAGACCCAGTACTTC. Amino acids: CASSYEQETQYF.

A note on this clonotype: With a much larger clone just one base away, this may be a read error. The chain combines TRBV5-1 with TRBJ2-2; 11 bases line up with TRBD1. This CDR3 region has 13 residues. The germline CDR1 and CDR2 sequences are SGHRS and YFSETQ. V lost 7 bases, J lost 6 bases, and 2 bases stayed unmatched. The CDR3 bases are TGCGCCAGCGGGACAGGGGGGGCCGGGGAGCTGTTTTTT. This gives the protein CASGTGGAGELFF.

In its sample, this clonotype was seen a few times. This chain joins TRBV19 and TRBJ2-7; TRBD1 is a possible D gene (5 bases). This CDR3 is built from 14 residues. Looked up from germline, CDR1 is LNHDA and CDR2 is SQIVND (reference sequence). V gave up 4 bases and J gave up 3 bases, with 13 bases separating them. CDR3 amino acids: CASSKQADLYEQYF. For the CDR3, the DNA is TGTGCCAGTAGTAAACAGGCAGACCTCTACGAGCAGTACTTC.

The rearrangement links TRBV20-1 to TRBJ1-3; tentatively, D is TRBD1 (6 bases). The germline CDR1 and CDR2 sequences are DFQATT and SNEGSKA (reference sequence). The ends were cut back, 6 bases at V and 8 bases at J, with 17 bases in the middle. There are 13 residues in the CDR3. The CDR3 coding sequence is TGCAGTGCCGAGTGGGGGGGGGGCTACACCATATATTTT. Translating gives CSAEWGGGYTIYF.